One sample yielded the 24 T cell receptor beta chains listed below, sequenced in a study of blood T cell repertoires in COVID-19. Assay: immunoSEQ multiplex PCR; the TCRdb copy retains only in-frame clones and omits some. The repertoire includes 60,000 or so clones, roughly 90% of them detected once, and approximately 14% sits in the top ten. The sample was peripheral blood. These receptors came from a woman aged 55-75 years with active COVID-19.

V is TRBV6-2 or TRBV6-3 and J is TRBJ2-7, with TRBD1 identical over 9 bases. The germline gives CDR1 MNHEY, CDR2 SVGEGT. With V trimmed by 0 bases and J by 4 bases, 4 bases remained unmatched. There are 15 residues in the CDR3. This CDR3 reads CASSYSQGQGYEQYF. DNA for the CDR3: TGTGCCAGCAGTTACTCTCAGGGACAGGGATACGAGCAGTACTTC.

This clone is a singleton in its sample. This rearrangement joins TRBV19 to TRBJ1-5; TRBD1 might be the D (5 bases). This CDR3 is built from 14 residues. The germline V and J ends were trimmed by 2 bases and 4 bases, with 9 bases remaining between them. The germline V gene has CDR1 LNHDA and CDR2 SQIVND (reference sequence). CDR3 region: CASSIMTENQPQHF. DNA for the CDR3: TGTGCCAGTAGTATAATGACAGAGAATCAGCCCCAGCATTTT.

The chain combines TRBV5-1 with TRBJ2-3; TRBD1 aligns across 10 bases. The germline gives CDR1 SGHRS, CDR2 YFSETQ. The trim removed 4 bases at V and 3 bases at J, leaving 5 bases unmatched. The CDR3 covers 15 residues. The CDR3 DNA reads as TGCGCCAGCAGCAGGGGGGACAGGGGAACAGATACGCAGTATTTT. As protein: CASSRGDRGTDTQYF.

This chain joins TRBV7-6 and TRBJ2-3, with D perhaps matching TRBD2 (5 bases). In germline, CDR1 is SGHVS, CDR2 FNYEAQ. The CDR3 extends over 14 amino acids. Trimming removed 0 bases from V and 7 bases from J, with 11 bases in between. The CDR3 sequence: CASSLALGINTQYF. In DNA form, the CDR3 reads TGTGCCAGCAGCTTAGCGCTCGGGATAAATACGCAGTATTTT.

The genes are TRBV28 and TRBJ1-1, with D tentatively TRBD1 (6 bases). V was cut by 7 bases and J by 7 bases, with 13 bases left in between. The CDR3 contains 12 residues. CDR1 is MDHEN and CDR2 is SYDVKM in the germline V gene. CDR3: CASIRGGREAFF. CDR3 nucleotide sequence: TGTGCCAGCATTAGAGGGGGACGTGAAGCTTTCTTT.

This clone occurred a few times. The chain joins TRBV10-2 to TRBJ1-2; D possibly corresponds to TRBD1 (6 bases). The CDR3 is 14 residues long. Trimming took off 2 bases at V and 6 bases at J, with 13 bases between the two ends. The V gene's germline CDR1 is WSHSY and CDR2 SAAADI. The CDR3 sequence: CASSEIGGLDGYTF. DNA of the CDR3: TGCGCCAGCAGTGAGATCGGGGGGCTAGATGGCTACACCTTC.

The V gene is TRBV3-1 (or the pseudogene TRBV3-2), the J gene TRBJ1-1, with a weak D call TRBD1 (6 bases). This CDR3 has 14 residues. Trimming stripped 4 bases from V and 3 bases from J, with 12 bases between. CDR1 is LGHDT and CDR2 is YNNKEL in the germline V gene (reference sequence). CDR3 protein: CASSLRGGDTEAFF. CDR3 nucleotides: TGTGCCAGCAGCCTCCGCGGGGGCGACACTGAAGCTTTCTTT.

This sequence joins TRBV11-3 and TRBJ2-2; 10 bases map to TRBD2. The CDR3 sequence is 17 residues long. In germline, CDR1 is SGHNT, CDR2 YENEEA. V shed 0 bases and J 4 bases; nucleotides not matched to a gene: 5. CDR3 nucleotides: TGTGCCAGCAGCTTAGATCACCGACTAGCGGGCACCGGGGAGCTGTTTTTT. Translation: CASSLDHRLAGTGELFF.

The J gene is TRBJ2-1, the V gene TRBV29-1; 8 nucleotides line up with TRBD2. After removal of 8 bases from V and 3 bases from J, the junction contained 6 bases not matched to a gene. Germline V gene sequence: CDR1 SQVTM, CDR2 ANQGSEA. The CDR3 contains 13 residues. In DNA, the CDR3 is TGCAGCTCACTTCGGGGGGGCTACAATGAGCAGTTCTTC. Translation: CSSLRGGYNEQFF.

The chain links TRBV18 to TRBJ1-1; D ambiguous. This CDR3 is 15 amino acids long. Between the trimmed V and J ends, which lost 1 base and 6 bases, there was a span of 15 bases. CDR1 KGHSH and CDR2 LQKENI come from the germline V gene. The CDR3: CASSPRDTYGAEAFF. The CDR3 DNA is TGTGCCAGCTCACCACGTGACACCTACGGGGCTGAAGCTTTCTTT.

The CDR3 sequence: CASSTRGLGEKLFF. The DNA for the CDR3 is TGTGCCAGTAGTACTCGGGGTCTAGGTGAAAAACTGTTTTTT. The chain couples TRBV19 to TRBJ1-4; no firm D call. Germline V gene data show CDR1 as LNHDA and CDR2 as SQIVND (reference sequence). The CDR3 is 14 amino acids. Trimming took off 4 bases at V and 7 bases at J, with 13 bases between the two ends.

This clone occurred a few times. This chain joins TRBV15 and TRBJ1-2; 10 bases fit TRBD1. The CDR3 sequence is 14 residues long. Germline loops: CDR1 LNHNV, CDR2 YYDKDF (reference sequence). With 1 base clipped from V and 7 bases from J, the junction kept 3 bases outside the gene matches. The CDR3 protein is CATSRGGTGVGYTF. CDR3 coding DNA: TGTGCCACCAGCAGAGGAGGGACAGGGGTTGGCTACACCTTC.

The chain recombines TRBV5-5 with TRBJ1-4; D is perhaps TRBD1 (5 bases). Germline V gives CDR1 SGHKS, CDR2 YYEKEE (reference sequence). The CDR3 spans 14 residues. The V end lost 6 bases, the J end lost 0 bases, and 9 bases lay between the germline ends. The CDR3 coding sequence is TGTGCCAGCACCCTACAGGCAACTAATGAAAAACTGTTTTTT. Translated, it gives CASTLQATNEKLFF.

The chain combines TRBV5-1 with TRBJ2-2; D unresolved. The length of the CDR3 is 16 residues. Trimming removed 2 bases from V and 1 base from J, with 12 bases in between. Germline-derived CDR1 and CDR2 are SGHRS and YFSETQ. The CDR3 region is CASSFPADKNTGELFF. CDR3 DNA: TGCGCCAGCAGCTTCCCGGCTGACAAGAACACCGGGGAGCTGTTTTTT.

This clone was seen a single time. V is TRBV7-8 and J is TRBJ1-6; 7 bases line up with TRBD1. The CDR3 has 14 residues. Germline trimming cut 4 bases from V and 9 bases from J; bases unmatched to any gene: 6. Germline V gene lookup returns CDR1 SGHVS and CDR2 FQNEAQ. The DNA of the CDR3 is TGTGCCAGCAGCTCGGGACAGAGCCCTTCACCCCTCCACTTT. Amino acid sequence: CASSSGQSPSPLHF.

V and J are TRBV5-1 and TRBJ1-1, with 10 nucleotides matching TRBD1. Germline CDR1 reads SGHRS; CDR2 reads YFSETQ. Losses at the gene ends were 4 bases for V and 3 bases for J; bases not matched to a gene: 6. This CDR3 has 15 amino acids. CDR3 nucleotide sequence: TGCGCCAGCAGCGTTACCGGGACAGGGGACACTGAAGCTTTCTTT. Amino acid sequence: CASSVTGTGDTEAFF.

V gene TRBV5-8 combines with J gene TRBJ1-4, with D perhaps TRBD1 (5 bases). Germline-derived CDR1 and CDR2 are SGHTS and YDEGEE. The CDR3 runs 16 residues. V lost 3 bases and J 3 bases, leaving 15 bases between the germline ends. CDR3 residues: CASSSPRGQANEKLFF. The CDR3 coding sequence is TGTGCCAGCAGCTCCCCGCGGGGCCAGGCTAATGAAAAACTGTTTTTT.

The genes are TRBV7-9 and TRBJ2-5, with D possibly being TRBD1 (6 bases). From germline, CDR1 is SEHNR and CDR2 FQNEAQ (reference sequence). The ends were cut back, 4 bases at V and 5 bases at J, with 17 bases in the middle. The CDR3 runs to 15 residues. The CDR3 coding sequence is TGTGCCAGCAGCTCTACGGACAGAAACGTGGAGACCCAGTACTTC. Protein product: CASSSTDRNVETQYF.

The chain has TRBV10-3 and TRBJ2-2, with D tentatively TRBD2 (6 bases). Looked up from germline, CDR1 is ENHRY and CDR2 is SYGVKD. Trimming left V 6 bases short and J 0 bases short, with 23 bases between. The CDR3 length is 19 residues. CDR3 protein: CAIRGFQRRGLANTGELFF. The CDR3 bases are TGTGCCATCAGGGGGTTCCAGCGGAGGGGCCTGGCGAACACCGGGGAGCTGTTTTTT.

This chain connects TRBV20-1 to TRBJ1-2, with D possibly being TRBD1 (6 bases). CDR3 size: 15 residues. With 3 bases removed from V and 8 bases from J, the gap between germline ends came to 22 bases. Germline assignment: CDR1 DFQATT and CDR2 SNEGSKA (reference sequence). The CDR3 sequence is CSASRGGAGARGYTF. The CDR3 bases are TGCAGTGCTAGTCGGGGCGGAGCAGGGGCTCGGGGCTACACCTTC.

In DNA, the CDR3 is TGTGCCAGCAGCTTGGCCGGTACAGGGGATGGCTACACCTTC. This gives the protein CASSLAGTGDGYTF. The rearrangement links TRBV5-8 to TRBJ1-2, with 7 bases fitting TRBD1. This CDR3 has 14 residues. Looked up from germline, CDR1 is SGHTS and CDR2 is YDEGEE. Unmatched junction bases numbered 5, after V lost 0 bases and J lost 6 bases.

The chain carries TRBV30 and TRBJ1-5; D not certain. This CDR3 contains 14 residues. Germline CDR1 GTSNPN, CDR2 SVGIG (reference sequence). V dropped 0 bases and J dropped 1 base, with 7 bases sitting between them. The CDR3 is CAWSVSGSNQPQHF. The DNA of the CDR3 is TGTGCCTGGAGTGTGTCGGGGAGCAATCAGCCCCAGCATTTT.

This clone was seen only a few times. This chain links TRBV30 with TRBJ2-7; D perhaps matches TRBD1 (6 bases). With 0 bases removed from V and 6 bases from J, the gap between germline ends came to 15 bases. CDR1 is GTSNPN, CDR2 SVGIG, per germline (reference sequence). CDR3 length equals 14 residues. This chain's CDR3 is CAWSVAGVGGEQYF. CDR3 bases: TGTGCCTGGAGTGTAGCAGGGGTTGGCGGCGAGCAGTACTTC.

The V call is TRBV11-2, the J call TRBJ1-1; D gene ambiguous. V was pared by 5 bases and J by 6 bases, with 13 bases between. The CDR3 is made up of 13 amino acids. The germline V gene has CDR1 SGHAT and CDR2 FQNNGV. CDR3: CASSRTMVPEAFF. CDR3 coding DNA: TGTGCCAGCAGCCGCACAATGGTGCCTGAAGCTTTCTTT. Full variable domain (outside the CDR3, taken from reference TRBV11-2 and TRBJ1-1): EAGVAQSPRYKIIEKRQSVAFWCNPISGHATLYWYQQILGQGPKLLIQFQNNGVVDDSQLPKDRFSAERLKGVDSTLKIQPAKLEDSAVYLCASSRTMVPEAFFGQGTRLTVV.